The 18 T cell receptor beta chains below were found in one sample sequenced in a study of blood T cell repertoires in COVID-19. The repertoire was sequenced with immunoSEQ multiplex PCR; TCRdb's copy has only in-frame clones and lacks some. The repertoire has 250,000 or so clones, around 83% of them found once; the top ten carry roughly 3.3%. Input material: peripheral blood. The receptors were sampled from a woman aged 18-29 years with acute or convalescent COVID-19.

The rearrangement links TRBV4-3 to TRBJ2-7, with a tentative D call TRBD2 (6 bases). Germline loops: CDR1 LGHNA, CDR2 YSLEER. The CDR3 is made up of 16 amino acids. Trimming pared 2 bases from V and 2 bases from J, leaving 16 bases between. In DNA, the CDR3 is TGCGCCAGCAGCCAAACCCGGCCAGGAGGGGCCTACGAGCAGTACTTC. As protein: CASSQTRPGGAYEQYF.

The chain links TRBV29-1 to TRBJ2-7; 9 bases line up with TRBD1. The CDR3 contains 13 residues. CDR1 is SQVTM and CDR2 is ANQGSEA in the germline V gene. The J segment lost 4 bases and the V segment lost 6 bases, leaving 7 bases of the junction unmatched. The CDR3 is CSVRVTGGYEQYF. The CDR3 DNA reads TGCAGCGTGAGGGTGACAGGGGGGTACGAGCAGTACTTC.

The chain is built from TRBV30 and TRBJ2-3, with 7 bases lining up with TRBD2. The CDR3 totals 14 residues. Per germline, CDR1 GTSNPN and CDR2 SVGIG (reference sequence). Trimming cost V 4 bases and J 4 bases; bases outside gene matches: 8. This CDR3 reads CAWNEAGDSDTQYF. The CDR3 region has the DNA TGTGCCTGGAACGAGGCGGGAGACTCAGATACGCAGTATTTT.

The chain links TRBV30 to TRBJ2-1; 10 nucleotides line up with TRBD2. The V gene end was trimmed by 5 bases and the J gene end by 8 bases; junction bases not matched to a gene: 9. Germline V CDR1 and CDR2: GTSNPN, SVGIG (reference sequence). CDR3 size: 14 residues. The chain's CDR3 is CAWGEIAGGHEQFF. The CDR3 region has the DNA TGTGCCTGGGGAGAAATAGCGGGAGGTCATGAGCAGTTCTTC.

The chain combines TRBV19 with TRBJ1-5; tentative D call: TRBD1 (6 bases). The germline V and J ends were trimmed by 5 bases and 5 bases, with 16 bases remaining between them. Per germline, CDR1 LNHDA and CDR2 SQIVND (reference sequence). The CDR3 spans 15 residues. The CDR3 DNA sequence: TGTGCCAGTAGTGACGGACAGCTTAATTATCAGCCCCAGCATTTT. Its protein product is CASSDGQLNYQPQHF.

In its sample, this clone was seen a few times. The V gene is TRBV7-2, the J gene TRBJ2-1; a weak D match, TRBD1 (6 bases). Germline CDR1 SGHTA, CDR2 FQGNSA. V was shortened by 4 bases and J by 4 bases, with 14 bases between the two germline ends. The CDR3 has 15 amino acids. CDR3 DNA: TGTGCCAGCAGCTGGGGGCAGGGTAGTTACAATGAGCAGTTCTTC. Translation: CASSWGQGSYNEQFF.

DNA of the CDR3: TGTGCCAGCAGCTTAGGGACTAGCTCCTACGAGCAGTACTTC. It yields the protein CASSLGTSSYEQYF. This chain connects TRBV7-9 to TRBJ2-7, with 7 bases lining up with TRBD2. CDR1 and CDR2 from the germline V gene are SEHNR and FQNEAQ (reference sequence). This CDR3 region has 14 residues. J gave up 0 bases and V 1 base, and 0 bases lay outside the gene matches.

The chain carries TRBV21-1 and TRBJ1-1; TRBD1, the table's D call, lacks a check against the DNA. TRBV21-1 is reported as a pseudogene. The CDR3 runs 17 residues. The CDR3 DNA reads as TGTGCCAGCAGCAAATGCCGGGGACAGCCTGGAAGGGCTGAAGCTTTCTTT. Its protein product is CASSKCRGQPGRAEAFF.

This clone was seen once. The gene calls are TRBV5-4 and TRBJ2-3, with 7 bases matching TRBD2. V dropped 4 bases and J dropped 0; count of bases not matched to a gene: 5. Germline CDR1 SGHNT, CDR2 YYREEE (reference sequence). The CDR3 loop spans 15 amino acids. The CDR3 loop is CASSGLAESTDTQYF. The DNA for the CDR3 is TGTGCCAGCAGCGGGCTAGCGGAAAGCACAGATACGCAGTATTTT.

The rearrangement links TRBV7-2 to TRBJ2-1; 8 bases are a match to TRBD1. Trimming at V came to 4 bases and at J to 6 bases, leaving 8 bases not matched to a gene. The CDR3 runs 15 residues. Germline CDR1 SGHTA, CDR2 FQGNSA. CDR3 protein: CASSWLRQGPNEQFF. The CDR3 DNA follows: TGTGCCAGCAGCTGGCTTAGACAGGGGCCCAATGAGCAGTTCTTC.

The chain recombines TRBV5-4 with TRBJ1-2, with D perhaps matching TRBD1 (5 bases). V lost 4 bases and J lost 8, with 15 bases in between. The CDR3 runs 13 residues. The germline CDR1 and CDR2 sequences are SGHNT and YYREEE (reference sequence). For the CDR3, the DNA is TGTGCCAGCAGCCAGTGGGGGGGTATCGGCTACACCTTC. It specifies CASSQWGGIGYTF.

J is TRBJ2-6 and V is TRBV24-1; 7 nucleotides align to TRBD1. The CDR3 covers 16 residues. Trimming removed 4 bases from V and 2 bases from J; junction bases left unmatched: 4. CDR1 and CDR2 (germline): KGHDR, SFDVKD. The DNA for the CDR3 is TGTGCCACCAGTGAGCCCACAGGGGCTGGGGCCAACGTCCTGACTTTC. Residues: CATSEPTGAGANVLTF.

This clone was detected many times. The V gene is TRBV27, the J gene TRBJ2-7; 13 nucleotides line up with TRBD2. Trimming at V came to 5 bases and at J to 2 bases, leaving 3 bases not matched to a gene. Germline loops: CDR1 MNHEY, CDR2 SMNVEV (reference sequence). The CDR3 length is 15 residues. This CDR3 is CASSRLAGGTYEQYF. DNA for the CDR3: TGTGCCAGCAGTCGACTAGCGGGAGGTACCTACGAGCAGTACTTC.

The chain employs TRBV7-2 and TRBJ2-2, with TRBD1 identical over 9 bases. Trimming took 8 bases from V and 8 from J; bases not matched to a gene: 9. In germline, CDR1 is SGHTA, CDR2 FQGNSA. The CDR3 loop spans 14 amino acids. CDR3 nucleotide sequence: TGTGCCAGCCGCGAACAGGGGGCGGGTGGGGAGCTGTTTTTT. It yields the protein CASREQGAGGELFF.

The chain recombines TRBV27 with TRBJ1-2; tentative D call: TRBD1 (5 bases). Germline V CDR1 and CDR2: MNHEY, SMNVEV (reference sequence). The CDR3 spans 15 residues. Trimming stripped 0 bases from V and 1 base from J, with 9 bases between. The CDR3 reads CASSLSQGGNYGYTF. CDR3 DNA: TGTGCCAGCAGTTTATCCCAGGGTGGTAACTATGGCTACACCTTC.

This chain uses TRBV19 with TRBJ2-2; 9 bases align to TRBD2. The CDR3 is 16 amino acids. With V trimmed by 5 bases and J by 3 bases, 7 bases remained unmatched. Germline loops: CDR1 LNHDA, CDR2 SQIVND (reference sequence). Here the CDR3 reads CASSPPREGYTGELFF. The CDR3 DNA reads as TGTGCCAGTAGTCCCCCGCGGGAGGGGTACACCGGGGAGCTGTTTTTT.

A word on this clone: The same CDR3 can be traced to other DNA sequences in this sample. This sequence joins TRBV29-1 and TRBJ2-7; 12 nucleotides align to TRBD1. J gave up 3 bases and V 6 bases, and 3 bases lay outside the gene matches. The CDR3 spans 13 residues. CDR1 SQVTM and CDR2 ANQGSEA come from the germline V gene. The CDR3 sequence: CSVGTGGLYEQYF. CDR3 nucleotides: TGCAGCGTGGGGACAGGGGGCCTCTACGAGCAGTACTTC.

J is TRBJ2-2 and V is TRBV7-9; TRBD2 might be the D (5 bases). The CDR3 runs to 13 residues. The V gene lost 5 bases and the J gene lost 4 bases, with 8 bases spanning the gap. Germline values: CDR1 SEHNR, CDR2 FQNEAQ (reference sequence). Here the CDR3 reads CASSGRGTGELFF. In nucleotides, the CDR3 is TGTGCCAGCAGCGGGAGAGGCACCGGGGAGCTGTTTTTT.